The 11 T cell receptor beta chains given below trace back to one sample, sequenced in a study of OX40 agonist ivuxolimab in advanced cancers. Repertoires were generated with immunoSEQ multiplex PCR, while TCRdb's copy carries only in-frame clones and drops some. The top ten clones hold more than 1% of a sample with 70,000 or so clones, approximately 80% of them seen once. This material consisted of CD4+ or CD8+ T cells sorted from blood, taken in a trial of the OX40 agonist ivuxolimab. The receptors stem from an adult with an advanced solid tumor such as melanoma, head and neck, liver or kidney cancer.

The chain couples TRBV19 to TRBJ2-5, with unresolved D. The CDR3 consists of 14 residues. V was clipped by 8 bases and J by 2 bases, with 15 bases between them. Germline values: CDR1 LNHDA, CDR2 SQIVND (reference sequence). The CDR3 sequence is CASARSMWQETQYF. In DNA, the CDR3 is TGTGCCAGTGCCCGCTCGATGTGGCAAGAGACCCAGTACTTC.

This sequence joins TRBV6-1 and TRBJ2-2, with 8 bases aligning to TRBD1. Trimming at V came to 8 bases and at J to 1 base, leaving 0 bases not matched to a gene. This CDR3 has 13 amino acids. CDR1 and CDR2 from the germline V gene are MNHNS and SASEGT. DNA of the CDR3: TGTGCCAGCGACAGGGGGAACACCGGGGAGCTGTTTTTT. Protein sequence: CASDRGNTGELFF.

This clone has more than one count but fewer than ten. V is TRBV28 and J is TRBJ2-3; 10 bases are shared with TRBD1. From germline, CDR1 is MDHEN and CDR2 SYDVKM. CDR3 length: 17 amino acids. Unmatched junction bases numbered 15, after V lost 8 bases and J lost 4 bases. This chain's CDR3 is CASGGRDRGPSADTQYF. CDR3 nucleotide sequence: TGTGCCAGCGGGGGCCGGGACAGGGGTCCGAGTGCAGATACGCAGTATTTT.

The rearrangement links TRBV5-5 to TRBJ2-5, with 7 bases identical to TRBD2. The CDR3 has 17 residues. The V gene's germline CDR1 is SGHKS and CDR2 YYEKEE (reference sequence). Germline trimming cut 5 bases from V and 5 bases from J; bases unmatched to any gene: 18. The DNA of the CDR3 is TGTGCCAGCAGGGGGGGGATCGGTCCTCCCGCCTGGGAGACCCAGTACTTC. Translation: CASRGGIGPPAWETQYF.

The V call is TRBV5-4, the J call TRBJ2-7, with 9 bases lining up with TRBD1. Germline V lookup: CDR1 SGHNT, CDR2 YYREEE (reference sequence). Losses at the gene ends were 3 bases for V and 6 bases for J; bases not matched to a gene: 7. The CDR3 extends over 14 amino acids. This CDR3 reads CASSWGQGIGEQYF. CDR3 DNA: TGTGCCAGCAGCTGGGGACAGGGTATAGGCGAGCAGTACTTC.

This rearrangement joins TRBV19 to TRBJ1-5; D is perhaps TRBD1 (5 bases). Trimming shortened V by 5 bases and J by 3 bases, and 17 bases separated the two germline ends. From germline, CDR1 is LNHDA and CDR2 SQIVND (reference sequence). The CDR3 has 16 residues. The CDR3 spells CASSVTGTVSNQPQHF. The CDR3 coding sequence is TGTGCCAGTAGTGTCACCGGGACTGTTTCCAATCAGCCCCAGCATTTT.

The rearrangement joins TRBV7-9 to TRBJ1-2; D unresolved. The CDR3 runs 14 residues. The germline gives CDR1 SEHNR, CDR2 FQNEAQ (reference sequence). Trimming removed 1 base from V and 4 bases from J, with 10 bases in between. CDR3 sequence: CASSLDGTGYGYTF. The CDR3 DNA sequence: TGTGCCAGCAGCTTAGACGGTACCGGCTATGGCTACACCTTC.

The chain links TRBV5-1 to TRBJ2-5, with D perhaps TRBD1 (6 bases). Between the trimmed V and J ends, which lost 4 bases and 3 bases, there was a span of 10 bases. Germline V gene lookup returns CDR1 SGHRS and CDR2 YFSETQ. The CDR3 extends over 13 amino acids. The CDR3 DNA is TGCGCCAGCAGCCCCAGGGGAAAAGAGACCCAGTACTTC. Amino acid sequence: CASSPRGKETQYF.

The rearrangement joins TRBV5-6 to TRBJ2-7, with D possibly matching TRBD1 (5 bases). The V gene's germline CDR1 is SGHDT and CDR2 YYEEEE. This CDR3 has 14 residues. Trimming cost V 0 bases and J 5 bases, with 12 bases left between them. CDR3 loop: CASSLAGRDNEQYF. As DNA, the CDR3 is TGTGCCAGCAGCTTGGCGGGCAGGGATAACGAGCAGTACTTC.

The chain carries TRBV6-6 and TRBJ1-1; maybe TRBD1 (6 bases). The CDR3 runs 16 residues. Germline CDR1 is MNHNY and CDR2 is SVGAGI (reference sequence). V lost 4 bases, J lost 4 bases, and 19 bases lay in between. CDR3 sequence: CASSSGQFWGGTEAFF. In nucleotides, the CDR3 is TGTGCCAGCAGTTCCGGACAGTTTTGGGGGGGCACTGAAGCTTTCTTT.

This clone is a singleton in its sample. The chain links TRBV10-1 to TRBJ1-2, with 9 bases lining up with TRBD1. The V gene's germline CDR1 is WNHNN and CDR2 SYGVQD (reference sequence). CDR3 length: 13 residues. The V and J ends lost 6 bases and 6 bases, in that order; junction bases with no gene match: 5. CDR3 loop: CASSKDRGNGYTF. The DNA for the CDR3 is TGCGCCAGCAGCAAGGACAGGGGTAATGGCTACACCTTC.